This is a list of T cell receptor beta chains from one sample in a study of cytomegalovirus exposure and HLA in healthy donors. Sequencing used immunoSEQ multiplex PCR; TCRdb keeps in-frame clones, though not all of them. The sample carries 150,000 to 200,000 clones, about 80% recorded once. The specimen was PBMCs. Receptors were obtained from a woman in her twenties or thirties in good health and CMV-seropositive. Each CDR3 is given with its conserved first and last residue. Each record gives: D gene, V gene, J gene, clone size, CDR3 DNA, CDR3 protein. The D gene is left open where the match is weak. Size is stated for part of the rows, as once, few or many counts, or as a class when the clone is expanded.

NA	TRBV9	TRBJ2-2	NA	TGTGCCAGCAGCGCTATGAACACCGGGGAGCTGTTTTTT	CASSAMNTGELFF
TRBD2	TRBV7-8	TRBJ2-3	NA	TGTGCCAGCAGCTTACCTAGCGGGAGAGGGGATACGCAGTATTTT	CASSLPSGRGDTQYF
NA	TRBV7-9	TRBJ1-6	NA	TGTGCCAGCACCAAAGGACAGATATATAATTCACCCCTCCACTTT	CASTKGQIYNSPLHF
TRBD1	TRBV7-2	TRBJ1-2	NA	TGTGCCAGCAGCCGGGGACAGGGGGAAGGCTACACCTTC	CASSRGQGEGYTF
TRBD1	TRBV10-3	TRBJ1-2	NA	TGTGCCATCAGTGAGGAAGGGACAGCCTATGGCTACACCTTC	CAISEEGTAYGYTF
TRBD1	TRBV27	TRBJ1-2	NA	TGTGCCAGCAGTTTAGGGACAGGGGGTGGCTACACCTTC	CASSLGTGGGYTF
NA	TRBV6-4	TRBJ1-1	NA	TGTGCCAGCAGTGTACAGCCTAACACTGAAGCTTTCTTT	CASSVQPNTEAFF
NA	TRBV7-9	TRBJ2-2	NA	TGTGCCAGCACATCAGCCGGAGGCGGGGAGCTGTTTTTT	CASTSAGGGELFF
NA	TRBV7-2	TRBJ2-3	NA	TGTGCCAGCAGCCCCATAGGGGGGGGGCGAGATACGCAGTATTTT	CASSPIGGGRDTQYF
NA	TRBV9	TRBJ2-7	few	TGTGCCAGCAGCGTAGATGGGGGAGGATACGAGCAGTACTTC	CASSVDGGGYEQYF
NA	TRBV20-1	TRBJ1-1	NA	TGCAGTGCATCAGGACAGTTTTTAGCTTTCTTT	CSASGQFLAFF
NA	TRBV7-2	TRBJ1-5	once	TGTGCCAGCAGCACCCTAGGGGCCAGCAATCAGCCCCAGCATTTT	CASSTLGASNQPQHF
NA	TRBV25-1	TRBJ1-1	NA	TGTGCCAGCAGTGAATTGTCATTAATCGGGATAACTGAAGCTTTCTTT	CASSELSLIGITEAFF
TRBD1	TRBV29-1	TRBJ1-2	NA	TGCAGCGTTGGGGTAGGGGGCGTTGGCTACACCTTC	CSVGVGGVGYTF
NA	TRBV7-9	TRBJ1-2	once	TGTGCCAGCAGCTTAGTAGGGGCACCTATCTATGGCTACACCTTC	CASSLVGAPIYGYTF
TRBD1	TRBV18	TRBJ2-2	NA	TGTGCCAGCACCCTGATGGACAGGGGAAACACCGGGGAGCTGTTTTTT	CASTLMDRGNTGELFF
TRBD1	TRBV30	TRBJ1-5	NA	TGTGCCTGGAGCTCCAGGGGGGATCAGCCCCAGCATTTT	CAWSSRGDQPQHF
TRBD1	TRBV19	TRBJ2-2	NA	TGTGCCAGTAGTCAGACAGGGGCCACCGGGGAGCTGTTTTTT	CASSQTGATGELFF
NA	TRBV13	TRBJ2-5	NA	TGTGCCAGCAGCTTAGGAGGCGGGGTACGGACCCAGTACTTC	CASSLGGGVRTQYF
TRBD2	TRBV29-1	TRBJ2-1	NA	TGCAGCGTCGCGGGAGACTCCTACAATGAGCAGTTCTTC	CSVAGDSYNEQFF
NA	TRBV5-4	TRBJ1-4	NA	TGTGCCAGCAGCTTGGAAAACAGCCCAAATGAAAAACTGTTTTTT	CASSLENSPNEKLFF
NA	TRBV2	TRBJ2-1	NA	TGTGCCAGCATCACTAGTTCTTCCTACAATGAGCAGTTCTTC	CASITSSSYNEQFF
NA	TRBV29-1	TRBJ1-2	NA	TGCAGCGCGGGAGATAGGGTCGATGGCTACACCTTC	CSAGDRVDGYTF
TRBD1	TRBV23-1	TRBJ1-5	NA	TGCGCCAGCAGTCCCCGGGACAGCCGCAATCAGCCCCAGCATTTT	CASSPRDSRNQPQHF
TRBD2	TRBV5-1	TRBJ2-5	once	TGCGCCAGCTCCGTAGCGGGAGCTAGAGAGACCCAGTACTTC	CASSVAGARETQYF
NA	TRBV6-5	TRBJ1-5	NA	TGTGCCAGCAGTTACGGGACTGGCAATCAGCCCCAGCATTTT	CASSYGTGNQPQHF
NA	TRBV29-1	TRBJ2-1	NA	TGCAGCGTACAGGAGAATGAGCAGTTCTTC	CSVQENEQFF
NA	TRBV12-5	TRBJ2-3	NA	TGTGCTAGTGGTCCCGGGGTTGCGGTCACAGATACGCAGTATTTT	CASGPGVAVTDTQYF
TRBD2	TRBV11-3	TRBJ2-4	NA	TGTGCCAGCAGCCTTAGGGAGGGGTTGGTCAAAAACATTCAGTACTTC	CASSLREGLVKNIQYF
TRBD1	TRBV2	TRBJ1-5	NA	TGTGCCAGCAGTGAAGAGAGGGGGCCTCATCAGCCCCAGCATTTT	CASSEERGPHQPQHF
TRBD1	TRBV4-3	TRBJ2-7	NA	TGCGCCAGCAGCCATGGACAGGGACCGCTCTACGAGCAGTACTTC	CASSHGQGPLYEQYF
NA	TRBV30	TRBJ1-5	NA	TGTGCCTGGAGTGTACCAGGGTTGGGTAGCAATCAGCCCCAGCATTTT	CAWSVPGLGSNQPQHF
NA	TRBV30	TRBJ2-7	few	TGTGCCTGGACCCGGGATTCTTCCTACGAGCAGTACTTC	CAWTRDSSYEQYF
TRBD1	TRBV5-1	TRBJ2-7	NA	TGCGCCAGCAGCCTACGAACCGGGACAGCATACTACGAGCAGTACTTC	CASSLRTGTAYYEQYF
NA	TRBV9	TRBJ2-7	NA	TGTGCCAGCAGCCCCTCAGGGGCCTACGAGCAGTACTTC	CASSPSGAYEQYF
TRBD2	TRBV7-6	TRBJ2-6	NA	TGTGCCAGCAGCCCCTCAGTAGCGGGGAGGTCTGGGGCCAACGTCCTGACTTTC	CASSPSVAGRSGANVLTF
NA	TRBV5-5	TRBJ2-7	NA	TGTGCCAGCAGCTTCTCGGGTGGCTCCTACGAGCAGTACTTC	CASSFSGGSYEQYF
NA	TRBV4-2	TRBJ1-3	NA	TGTGCCAGCAGCCAAGTCGGACTCCCTGGAAACACCATATATTTT	CASSQVGLPGNTIYF